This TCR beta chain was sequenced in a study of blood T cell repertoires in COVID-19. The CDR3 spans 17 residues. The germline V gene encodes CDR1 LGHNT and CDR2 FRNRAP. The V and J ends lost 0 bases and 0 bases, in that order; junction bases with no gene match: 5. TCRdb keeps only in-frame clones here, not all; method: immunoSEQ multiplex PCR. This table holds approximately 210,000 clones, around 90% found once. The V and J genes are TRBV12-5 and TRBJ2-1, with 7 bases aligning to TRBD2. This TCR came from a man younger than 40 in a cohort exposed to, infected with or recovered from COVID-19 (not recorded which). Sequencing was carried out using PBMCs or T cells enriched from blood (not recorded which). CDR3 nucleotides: TGTGCTAGTGGTTTGGTAGTTAGCGGGCGCTCCTACAATGAGCAGTTCTTC. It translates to CASGLVVSGRSYNEQFF.